The text below deals with one TCR beta chain. Its antigen is not known. Amplification used 52 TRBV primers and 13 TRBJ primers. Clones were sequenced by immunoSEQ multiplex PCR, and TCRdb holds only the in-frame ones, with some missing. The sample yields some 23,000 clones, about 88% seen once. After removal of 5 bases from V and 4 bases from J, the junction contained 10 bases not matched to a gene. Germline V gene lookup returns CDR1 MNHNS and CDR2 SASEGT. This CDR3 comprises 15 residues. These data come from a study of regulatory T cells. Overall study findings and caveats: Hydrophobic residues at CDR3 positions 6 and 7 were enriched in conventional CD4+ T cells of CD3G-deficient patients. Patient repertoires had restricted TRB V-J pairs and skewed V and J usage, most in Tregs.

This TCR was recovered from a child aged 10-17 years with CD3G deficiency. The sequenced sample consisted of conventional CD4+ T cells sorted from blood. The genes are TRBV6-1 and TRBJ1-2, with TRBD1 identical over 7 bases. As DNA, the CDR3 is TGTGCCAGCAGTTCAAGACAGGGCCCCTCCTATGGCTACACCTTC. Translation: CASSSRQGPSYGYTF.